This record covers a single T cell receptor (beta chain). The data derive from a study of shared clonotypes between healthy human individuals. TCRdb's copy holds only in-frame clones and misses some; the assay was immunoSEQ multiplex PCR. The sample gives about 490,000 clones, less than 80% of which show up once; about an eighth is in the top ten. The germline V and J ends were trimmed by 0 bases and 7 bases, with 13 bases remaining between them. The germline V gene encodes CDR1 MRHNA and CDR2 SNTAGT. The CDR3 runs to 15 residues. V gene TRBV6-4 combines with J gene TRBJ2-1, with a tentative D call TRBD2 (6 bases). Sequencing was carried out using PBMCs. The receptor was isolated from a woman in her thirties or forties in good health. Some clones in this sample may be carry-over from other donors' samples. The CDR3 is CASSDSTGSGNEQFF. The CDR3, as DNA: TGTGCCAGCAGTGACTCGACCGGGAGCGGTAATGAGCAGTTCTTC.